These 12 T cell receptor beta chains share one sample of origin, sequenced in a study of long-term antiretroviral therapy in people with HIV. This was the immunoSEQ v3.0 assay at survey level. Libraries were prepared by immunoSEQ multiplex PCR; TCRdb keeps only in-frame clonotypes and omits some of them. Of just under 30,000 clones in the sample, 88% were seen once. The input for sequencing was unsorted PBMCs, taken approximately 5 years before starting antiretroviral therapy. The origin of the receptors is a man aged 50-59 years with HIV.

V gene TRBV18 combines with J gene TRBJ2-3; possibly TRBD2 for D (5 bases). The V end lost 5 bases, the J end lost 1 base, and 7 bases lay between the germline ends. CDR1 KGHSH and CDR2 LQKENI come from the germline V gene. This CDR3 comprises 13 residues. CDR3 sequence reads: CASSSAGTDTQYF. The CDR3 DNA follows: TGTGCCAGCTCATCAGCGGGCACAGATACGCAGTATTTT.

The rearrangement uses TRBV9 and TRBJ2-5; D call uncertain. The germline gives CDR1 SGDLS, CDR2 YYNGEE. V lost 0 bases and J 5 bases, leaving 11 bases between the germline ends. This CDR3 is built from 14 residues. CDR3 sequence (DNA): TGTGCCAGCAGCGTAGCTGGGCTAAGCGAGACCCAGTACTTC. It specifies CASSVAGLSETQYF.

V is TRBV6-5 and J is TRBJ2-5; D gene uncertain. V was clipped by 4 bases and J by 4 bases, with 19 bases between them. The germline V gene has CDR1 MNHEY and CDR2 SVGAGI. CDR3 size: 16 residues. As DNA, the CDR3 is TGTGCCAGCAGTTTCACGCGGCCGAGTGTGGGAGAGACCCAGTACTTC. It specifies CASSFTRPSVGETQYF.

The chain joins TRBV6-1 to TRBJ1-5, with 12 bases lining up with TRBD1. J was trimmed by 3 bases and V by 6 bases; bases with no gene match: 3. Per the germline V gene, CDR1 is MNHNS and CDR2 is SASEGT. The CDR3 spans 15 residues. CDR3 in amino acids: CASRGTGGFNQPQHF. CDR3 bases: TGTGCCAGCAGGGGGACAGGGGGCTTCAATCAGCCCCAGCATTTT.

This chain uses TRBV18 with TRBJ2-5; TRBD1 might be the D (5 bases). Germline values: CDR1 KGHSH, CDR2 LQKENI. The CDR3 contains 15 residues. V lost 0 bases, J lost 5 bases, and 13 bases lay in between. The CDR3 protein is CASSPPSKGVETQYF. The CDR3 coding sequence is TGTGCCAGCTCACCACCGTCAAAAGGGGTCGAGACCCAGTACTTC.

The chain employs TRBV11-2 and TRBJ2-1, with D maybe TRBD2 (5 bases). V was shortened by 1 base and J by 2 bases, with 9 bases between the two germline ends. CDR1 SGHAT and CDR2 FQNNGV come from the germline V gene. The CDR3 contains 15 residues. The CDR3 sequence: CASSLGRPTYNEQFF. CDR3 bases: TGTGCCAGCAGCTTAGGGAGGCCCACCTACAATGAGCAGTTCTTC.

The table lists this clone with a count of one. The chain has TRBV10-3 and TRBJ1-2; 9 positions agree with TRBD1. CDR3 length equals 12 residues. The ends lost 4 bases at V and 7 bases at J; junction bases unmatched: 1. Germline lookup yields CDR1 ENHRY and CDR2 SYGVKD. The CDR3 coding sequence is TGTGCCATCAGTGGGGACAGGGCTGGCTACACCTTC. Translating it yields CAISGDRAGYTF.

This clone was found a few times. The chain employs TRBV28 and TRBJ1-1, with D maybe TRBD1 (5 bases). V lost 5 bases, J lost 1 base, and 8 bases lay in between. Germline V gene data show CDR1 as MDHEN and CDR2 as SYDVKM. This CDR3 contains 13 residues. In nucleotides, the CDR3 is TGTGCCAGCAGTGGGGGGTGGAACACTGAAGCTTTCTTT. Translated: CASSGGWNTEAFF.

The count of this clone is one. J is TRBJ1-1 and V is TRBV18; unclear D gene. V dropped 3 bases and J dropped 12 bases, with 20 bases sitting between them. This CDR3 is built from 14 residues. Per germline, CDR1 KGHSH and CDR2 LQKENI. In nucleotides, the CDR3 is TGTGCCAGCTCACCCAGTATCTCCTCAGACCTTCCTTTCTTT. Translated, it gives CASSPSISSDLPFF.

In this sample, this clone turned up once. This chain uses TRBV28 with TRBJ1-4; TRBD1 aligns across 7 bases. CDR1 is MDHEN and CDR2 is SYDVKM in the germline V gene. The CDR3 contains 15 residues. J gave up 5 bases and V 5 bases, and 8 bases lay outside the gene matches. The DNA of the CDR3 is TGTGCCAGCAGTCGACCGGGACAGTTAAATGAAAAACTGTTTTTT. Encoded protein: CASSRPGQLNEKLFF. The entire variable domain, with the rest obtained from reference TRBV28 and TRBJ1-4, is as follows: DVKVTQSSRYLVKRTGEKVFLECVQDMDHENMFWYRQDPGLGLRLIYFSYDVKMKEKGDIPEGYSVSREKKERFSLILESASTNQTSMYLCASSRPGQLNEKLFFGSGTQLSVL.

This clone was detected once. This chain's CDR3 is CASSSGEDSNQPQHF. In DNA, the CDR3 is TGTGCCAGCAGTTCGGGGGAAGATAGCAATCAGCCCCAGCATTTT. The chain uses TRBV6-5 and TRBJ1-5; D possibly corresponds to TRBD1 (5 bases). The germline CDR1 and CDR2 sequences are MNHEY and SVGAGI. V lost 4 bases to trimming and J lost 0 bases, with 10 bases between them. This CDR3 has 15 residues.

The chain employs TRBV9 and TRBJ2-7; tentative D call: TRBD2 (6 bases). From germline, CDR1 is SGDLS and CDR2 YYNGEE. The CDR3 is made up of 14 amino acids. Trimming removed 4 bases from V and 5 bases from J, with 16 bases in between. CDR3 DNA sequence: TGTGCCAGCAGCCTACAAGGGAGGAGCCACGAGCAGTACTTC. Translating gives CASSLQGRSHEQYF.